Listed here are 10 T cell receptor beta chains from one sample, sequenced in a study of blood T cell repertoires in COVID-19. The method was immunoSEQ multiplex PCR; TCRdb's version includes in-frame clones alone and lacks a portion of them. Of roughly 71,000 clones listed, 80% are singletons. Sequencing was done on a sample of peripheral blood. These receptor sequences come from an older man who had recovered from COVID-19.

V and J are TRBV30 and TRBJ2-1; 9 positions agree with TRBD2. Trimming at V came to 2 bases and at J to 8 bases, leaving 7 bases not matched to a gene. The CDR3 is 14 amino acids. The germline gives CDR1 GTSNPN, CDR2 SVGIG (reference sequence). DNA of the CDR3: TGTGCCTGGAGTAAAGCGGGAGGTGTCGATGAGCAGTTCTTC. This sequence encodes CAWSKAGGVDEQFF. The full variable domain, in which reference TRBV30 and TRBJ2-1 provide the parts outside the CDR3, is SQTIHQWPATLVQPVGSPLSLECTVEGTSNPNLYWYRQAAGRGLQLLFYSVGIGQISSEVPQNLSASRPQDRQFILSSKKLLLSDSGFYLCAWSKAGGVDEQFFGPGTRLTVL.

The rearrangement joins TRBV30 to TRBJ1-2; D is ambiguous. Germline V gene sequence: CDR1 GTSNPN, CDR2 SVGIG (reference sequence). The CDR3 extends over 9 amino acids. As DNA, the CDR3 is TGTGTTCTAACCCCTGGCTACACCTTC. This gives the protein CVLTPGYTF.

The J gene is TRBJ1-3, the V gene TRBV5-1; the D gene is possibly TRBD1 (6 bases). Germline values: CDR1 SGHRS, CDR2 YFSETQ. V lost 4 bases and J lost 0, with 11 bases in between. The CDR3 totals 15 residues. CDR3: CASSLGGGSGNTIYF. For the CDR3, the DNA is TGCGCCAGCAGCCTAGGGGGTGGCTCTGGAAACACCATATATTTT.

The CDR3 is CASSLRGQGASGEQFF. CDR3 nucleotide sequence: TGTGCCAGCAGCCTACGGGGACAGGGGGCCTCGGGTGAGCAGTTCTTC. This sequence joins TRBV11-2 and TRBJ2-1, with TRBD1 matching over 12 bases. J lost 9 bases, V lost 5 bases, and 11 bases had no gene match. Germline-derived CDR1 and CDR2 are SGHAT and FQNNGV. There are 16 residues in the CDR3.

This chain links TRBV4-2 with TRBJ1-4; D may be TRBD1 (6 bases). Between the trimmed V and J ends, which lost 4 bases and 0 bases, there was a span of 15 bases. Looked up from germline, CDR1 is LGHNA and CDR2 is YNFKEQ. The CDR3 has 17 amino acids. The CDR3 DNA reads TGTGCCAGCAGCCTGTACGGGACACAAGCAACTAATGAAAAACTGTTTTTT. Its protein is CASSLYGTQATNEKLFF.

J is TRBJ1-1 and V is TRBV11-2; TRBD1 might be the D (6 bases). CDR3 length: 17 residues. The V and J ends lost 5 bases and 1 base respectively, with 20 bases between them. The germline gives CDR1 SGHAT, CDR2 FQNNGV. The CDR3 here is CASSLGTWVATNTEAFF. For the CDR3, the DNA is TGTGCCAGCAGCCTTGGGACATGGGTGGCCACGAACACTGAAGCTTTCTTT.

This clone appeared a single time. The chain recombines TRBV9 with TRBJ1-2; 7 bases agree with TRBD1. CDR1 is SGDLS, CDR2 YYNGEE, per germline. This CDR3 is built from 15 residues. V shed 0 bases and J 7 bases; nucleotides not matched to a gene: 9. CDR3 DNA sequence: TGTGCCAGCAGCGTAGTACCGGAGGGGGCAATTGGCTACACCTTC. It yields the protein CASSVVPEGAIGYTF.

The genes are TRBV4-1 and TRBJ2-3; TRBD2 matches 15 bases. V lost 1 base and J lost 6; bases outside the gene matches: 14. The CDR3 length is 20 residues. Germline V CDR1 and CDR2: MGHRA, YSYEKL. CDR3 sequence (DNA): TGCGCCAGCAGCCAAGGGGGACTAGCGGGAGGTTGGGGTCAAGGGGATACGCAGTATTTT. Its protein product is CASSQGGLAGGWGQGDTQYF.

This chain joins TRBV15 and TRBJ2-1; a weak D match, TRBD1 (5 bases). V lost 2 bases to trimming and J lost 0 bases, with 8 bases between them. The CDR3 contains 15 residues. Per germline, CDR1 LNHNV and CDR2 YYDKDF (reference sequence). The CDR3, as DNA: TGTGCCACCAGCAGAACAGGATACTCCTACAATGAGCAGTTCTTC. Protein sequence: CATSRTGYSYNEQFF.

The chain couples TRBV18 to TRBJ1-3; the D gene is possibly TRBD1 (6 bases). V lost 6 bases and J 8 bases, leaving 8 bases between the germline ends. The CDR3 has 11 residues. Germline loops: CDR1 KGHSH, CDR2 LQKENI. This chain's CDR3 is CASSRGDTIYF. The CDR3 region has the DNA TGTGCCAGCTCCAGGGGTGACACCATATATTTT.